This TCR beta chain is drawn from a study of beta chain features in type 1 diabetes (dated by TCRdb to between 2018 and 2020). Regarding the study in general: Patients and healthy donors did not differ in mean age, gender distribution, total cell number or subset yield. A total of roughly 100 million sorted cells were examined across all samples, and RNA yield correlated strongly with the number of cells per subset. In the study, recently diagnosed type 1 diabetes patients and matched healthy donors were compared on the TCRB repertoires of their sorted circulating CD4+ T cell subsets. Whereas all 28 donors provided naive and central memory subsets, regulatory and stem cell-like memory subsets were isolated from just 8 patients and roughly eight healthy donors.

Its CDR3 holds 14 amino acids, cysteine through phenylalanine. This entry keeps only the CDR3 DNA: 42 bases, framed from base 1. According to the germline V gene (reference sequence), CDR1 reads MNHEY and CDR2 reads SMNVEV. V trim: 6 bases; J trim: 1 base; unmatched bases: 5. The High Capacity cDNA Reverse Transcription Kit was used to reverse transcribe all of the isolated RNA, meaning that expressed TCRB transcripts were what got sequenced. Deep immunoSEQ sequencing was applied to naive, central memory and regulatory T cell samples, giving an average of roughly 3.5 million total reads per sample. After sorted cells were lysed in RLT buffer, RNA was extracted with DNase-treated RNeasy Micro or Mini kits, with the choice depending on cell number. Each cell subset was processed on its own to prevent cross-contamination, while patient and healthy donor samples were processed together. The immunoSEQ multiplex PCR was used to amplify TCRB sequences from cDNA, generating 87-bp fragments that spanned the CDR3 region. Amplicons were sequenced on the Illumina HiSeq platform. Turning to the authors' computational methods: Synthetic template baselines were used to correct PCR bias computationally, reads within Hamming distance 2 were collapsed together, and singletons that could not be merged were discarded. Reads were aligned against IMGT to assign V, D and J genes, CDR3 length and insertions or deletions at six rearrangement sites. Within each subset, clonotype counts were normalized to sorted cell number, after which true diversity and Gini coefficients were computed with the tcR R package. The overlap coefficient, calculated on TCRB nucleotide sequences, was used to quantify repertoire sharing. Out-of-frame TCRB sequences from naive cells were analyzed to stand in for the pre-selection repertoire. TCRdb took this table from immuneACCESS and kept in-frame rearrangements with V and J called. Such tables lack part of the clones; where checked against another copy, unresolved V genes explain under half of the gap, and the rest is unexplained. V and J calls and clone size come straight from that table; D and trimming were deduced from the DNA. In this sample the table shows a few hundred thousand clones, about 12% of which occur a single time. 0.017% of the sample is in the top ten clones.

On this clone itself: The antigen this receptor binds is unknown. Base quality data are lacking; no much larger clone is found one base away.

Each donor gave one peripheral blood draw, around 0.12 L on average, collected into heparinised tubes. A BD FACSAria II and a panel including CD45RO, CCR7, CD25, CD127, CD95 and CD27 were used to sort naive, central memory, regulatory and stem cell-like memory CD4+ T cells. Every sorted population had a purity above 98%. PBMCs were isolated immediately by Lymphoprep density gradient centrifugation and stained directly without culture. So that batch effects would be minimized, each experiment stained and sorted samples in pairs, pairing one healthy donor with one patient. Broad study findings and their caveats: Naive, central memory and regulatory TCRB repertoires appeared more similar among patients than among healthy donors. PCR may preferentially amplify shorter templates, but because patient and control samples were amplified and corrected together, any resulting skew would affect both groups equally. Because cDNA was sequenced instead of genomic DNA, highly expressing activated cells could be over-represented, though the groups showed no difference in activation or CD3 levels. Type 1 diabetes patients showed a moderate but significant shortening of TCRB CDR3 length in all four CD4+ subsets. Only small numbers of individuals were included in the HLA sub-analyses, which left unresolved whether HLA type had any influence on TCRB rearrangement. Fewer insertions and more nucleotide deletions at VDJ recombination sites were observed in patients with type 1 diabetes, implying thymic rearrangement abnormalities.

The chain couples TRBV27 to TRBJ2-5; the junction holds 7 bases that match TRBD1. This sequence was found in a man between 18 and 35 years old in good health. Sequenced material: naive CD4+ T cells from blood. The sample's cell subset or site label, decoded: true naive CD4+ T cells. CDR3 sequence: CASRQTGFQETQYF. The nucleotide sequence reads TGTGCCAGCAGACAGACAGGGTTCCAAGAGACCCAGTACTTC.